One T cell receptor (beta chain) is described in this entry. Using immunoSEQ multiplex PCR, the repertoire was profiled, and TCRdb retains in-frame clones only, with some absent. The table includes hundreds of thousands of clones, approximately 83% detected once. The sample belongs to a study of blood T cell repertoires in COVID-19. Study context: Acute-phase and convalescent COVID-19 samples originated in the United States, Italy and Spain. Sample material is recorded as cDNA or gDNA derived from T cells, B-cell-depleted T cells, or PBMCs.

The CDR3 runs 14 residues. Germline CDR1 is SGHRS and CDR2 is YFSETQ. The trim removed 3 bases at V and 7 bases at J, leaving 4 bases unmatched. This TCR derives from a woman in her 30s who had recovered from COVID-19. The sequenced sample was peripheral blood. V and J are TRBV5-1 and TRBJ2-7; the match to TRBD2 covers 13 bases. The CDR3 here is CASSSGTSGIEQYF. The CDR3 coding sequence is TGCGCCAGCAGCTCCGGGACTAGCGGGATTGAGCAGTACTTC.